The T cell receptor beta chain under discussion was sequenced for a study of shared clonotypes between healthy human individuals. Across the whole study: Each donor had three CD4 naive, three CD4 memory, two CD8 naive and one CD8 memory plate. Overall study results and limits: What naive subsets generally showed was a larger estimated richness than memory subsets showed.

CD45RO-negative, CCR7-positively selected cells formed the naive CD8 fraction, excluding terminally differentiated effector memory CD45RA+ cells. Trimming removed 5 bases from V and 8 bases from J, with 10 bases in between. The germline CDR1 and CDR2 sequences are SEHNR and FQNEAQ (reference sequence). CDR3 length: 12 residues. Execution of the assay was at deep level. Genomic DNA of every subset was divided equally among multiple immunoSEQ plates. Clones were sequenced by immunoSEQ multiplex PCR, and TCRdb holds only the in-frame ones, with some missing. This table has roughly 890,000 clones, about 91% appearing once. As to this clone: No antigen is known for it.

The chain recombines TRBV7-9 with TRBJ2-1, with a tentative D call TRBD1 (6 bases). This sequence originates from a man younger than 45 in good health. Sequenced material: naive CD8+ T cells sorted from blood. This CDR3 reads CASSRDRYEQFF. CDR3 bases: TGTGCCAGCAGCAGAGACAGGTATGAGCAGTTCTTC. The full variable domain, completed using reference TRBV7-9 and TRBJ2-1, is DTGVSQNPRHKITKRGQNVTFRCDPISEHNRLYWYRQTLGQGPEFLTYFQNEAQLEKSRLLSDRFSAERPKGSFSTLEIQRTEQGDSAMYLCASSRDRYEQFFGPGTRLTVL.